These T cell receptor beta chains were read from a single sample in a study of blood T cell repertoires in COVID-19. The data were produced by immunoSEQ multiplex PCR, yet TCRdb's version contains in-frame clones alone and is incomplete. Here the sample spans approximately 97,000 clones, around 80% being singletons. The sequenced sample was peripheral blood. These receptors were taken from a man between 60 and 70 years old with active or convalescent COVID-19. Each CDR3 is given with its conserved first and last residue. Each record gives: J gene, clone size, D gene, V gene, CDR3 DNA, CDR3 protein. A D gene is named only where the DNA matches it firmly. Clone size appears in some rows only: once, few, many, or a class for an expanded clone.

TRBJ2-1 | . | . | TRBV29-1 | TGCAGCGTTGCTCCCGGGACGCCGGAGGGTGAGCAGTTCTTC | CSVAPGTPEGEQFF
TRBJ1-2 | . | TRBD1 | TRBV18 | TGTGCCAGCTCCCGCGACAGGGTCTCTCATGGCTACACCTTC | CASSRDRVSHGYTF
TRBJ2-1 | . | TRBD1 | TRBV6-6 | TGTGCCAGCAGTTCACAGGGGACCTACAATGAGCAGTTCTTC | CASSSQGTYNEQFF
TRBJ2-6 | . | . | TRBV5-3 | TGTGCTAGCGGCAGTTGGTGCTTTGCTGGGGCCAACGTCCTGACTTTC | CASGSWCFAGANVLTF
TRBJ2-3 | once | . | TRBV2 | TGTGCCAGCAGTGAAGCGCTGCGTCATGGAGTTCCGTATTTT | CASSEALRHGVPYF
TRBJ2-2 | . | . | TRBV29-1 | TGCAGCGTTTCCTATAGGAACACCGGGGAGCTGTTTTTT | CSVSYRNTGELFF
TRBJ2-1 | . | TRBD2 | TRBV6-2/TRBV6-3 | TGTGCCAGCAGTTATGGCCCCCCTCGCGGGAGCCGGCTCTTC | CASSYGPPRGSRLF
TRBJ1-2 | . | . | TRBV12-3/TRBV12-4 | TGTGCCAGCAGTTTCGGGACTAACTATGGCTACACCTTC | CASSFGTNYGYTF
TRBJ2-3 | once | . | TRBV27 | TGTGCCAGCCGATCCACAGGGAATACGCAGTATTTT | CASRSTGNTQYF
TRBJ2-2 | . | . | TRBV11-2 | TGTGCCAGCAGCTTACCAGACACCGGGGAGCTGTTTTTT | CASSLPDTGELFF
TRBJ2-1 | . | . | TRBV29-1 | TGCAGCGTATATCCTAGCTCCTACAATGAGCAGTTCTTC | CSVYPSSYNEQFF
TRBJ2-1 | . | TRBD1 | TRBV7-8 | TGTGCCAGCAGCTTAGGAGGCAGGGGGAATGAGCAGTTCTTC | CASSLGGRGNEQFF
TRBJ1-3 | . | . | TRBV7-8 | TGTGCCAGCAGCCGCCGGGACTCTGGAAACACCATATATTTT | CASSRRDSGNTIYF
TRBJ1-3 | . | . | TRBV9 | TGTGCCAGCAGCTTAGGGCGGGGGACTGGAAACACCATATATTTT | CASSLGRGTGNTIYF
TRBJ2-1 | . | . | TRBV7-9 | TGTGCCAGCAGCTTTCAGGCTGTTAGCTCCTACAATGAGCAGTTCTTC | CASSFQAVSSYNEQFF
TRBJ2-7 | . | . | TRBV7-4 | TGTGCCAGCAGCTTACCCGTATGGCAAATTTCCTACGAGCAGTACTTC | CASSLPVWQISYEQYF
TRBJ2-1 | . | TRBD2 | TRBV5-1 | TGCGCCAGCAGCTACGGGACTAGCGGGAGTTTAAATGAGCAGTTCTTC | CASSYGTSGSLNEQFF
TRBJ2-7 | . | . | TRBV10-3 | TGTGCCATCAGTGAGTCGGGGGGGACAGGCGGCGGCTACGAGCAGTACTTC | CAISESGGTGGGYEQYF
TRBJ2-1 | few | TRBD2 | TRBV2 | TGTGCCAGCACCCCTTCGGGGACTAGTGTCCATGAGCAGTTCTTC | CASTPSGTSVHEQFF
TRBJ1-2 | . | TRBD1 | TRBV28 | TGTGCCAGCAGTAGGGACAGGGGTGGCTACACCTTC | CASSRDRGGYTF
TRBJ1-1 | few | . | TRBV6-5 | TGTGCCAGCAGTTACTCGAAGCCTCCTCTTAAAGCTTTCTTT | CASSYSKPPLKAFF
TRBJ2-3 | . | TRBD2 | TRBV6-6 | TGTGCCAGCAGTCTTACCGGGACTAGCTCCGATAAACGGGCAGATACGCAGTATTTT | CASSLTGTSSDKRADTQYF
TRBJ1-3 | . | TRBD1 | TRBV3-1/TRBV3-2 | TGTGCCAGCAGCCAAGTTTCCACAGGGGAGTTTGGAAACACCATATATTTT | CASSQVSTGEFGNTIYF
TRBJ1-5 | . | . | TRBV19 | TGTGCCAGTAGTATTGTAACAGGGAATAGCAATCAGCCCCAGCATTTT | CASSIVTGNSNQPQHF
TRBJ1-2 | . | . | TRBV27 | TGTGCCACCGGAGGGGCAGGGTATGGCTACACCTTC | CATGGAGYGYTF
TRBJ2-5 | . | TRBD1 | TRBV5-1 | TGCGCCAGCAGCTTGGGGACAGGGGGCTGGGAGACCCAGTACTTC | CASSLGTGGWETQYF
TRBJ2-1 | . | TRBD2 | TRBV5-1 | TGCGCCAGCAGCTCTGGACTAGCGGGAGGGGTCAATGAGCAGTTCTTC | CASSSGLAGGVNEQFF
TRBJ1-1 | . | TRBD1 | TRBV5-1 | TGCGCCAGCAGCTACTCGGGACAGGGGTCCGGGAACACTGAAGCTTTCTTT | CASSYSGQGSGNTEAFF
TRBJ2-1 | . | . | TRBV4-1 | TGCGCCAGCAGCCAATTTCCGGGAACCTACAATGAGCAGTTCTTC | CASSQFPGTYNEQFF
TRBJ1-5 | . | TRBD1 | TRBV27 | TGTGCCAGCAGTGACCGACAGGGCGATCAGCCCCAGCATTTT | CASSDRQGDQPQHF
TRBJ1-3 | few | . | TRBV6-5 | TGTGCCAGCAGTTACTCGAGACAACGCTCTGGAAACACCATATATTTT | CASSYSRQRSGNTIYF
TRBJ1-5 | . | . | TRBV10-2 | TGCGCCAGCAGTGCCCTTCCCCCGAGGAATAATCAGCCCCAGCATTTT | CASSALPPRNNQPQHF
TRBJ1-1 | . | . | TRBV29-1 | TGCAGCGTTGAAGGGGGCCCCTTATCCGCTTTCTTT | CSVEGGPLSAFF
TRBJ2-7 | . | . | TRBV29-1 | TGCAGCGTTGAAACGGCAGGAATTTACGAGCAGTACTTC | CSVETAGIYEQYF
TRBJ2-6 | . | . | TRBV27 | TGTGCCAGCAGTCAACAGGGCTCTGGGGCCAACGTCCTGACTTTC | CASSQQGSGANVLTF
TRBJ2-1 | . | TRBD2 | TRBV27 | TGTGCCAGCGGTAGCGGGAGGGCCGGTTACAATGAGCAGTTCTTC | CASGSGRAGYNEQFF
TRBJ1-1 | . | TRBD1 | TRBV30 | TGTGCCTGGAGCTTGGGACAGGGGAACACTGAAGCTTTCTTT | CAWSLGQGNTEAFF
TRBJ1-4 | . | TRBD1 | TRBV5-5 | TGTGCCAGCAGCTTGGGGGACAGGGGGGAAGAAAAACTGTTTTTT | CASSLGDRGEEKLFF
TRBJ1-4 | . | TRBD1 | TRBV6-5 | TGTGCCAGCAGTCGTAGGGGACAGGGGAATGAAAAACTGTTTTTT | CASSRRGQGNEKLFF
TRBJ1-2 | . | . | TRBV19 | TGTGCCACCTATTTGATAGCCTACACCTTC | CATYLIAYTF
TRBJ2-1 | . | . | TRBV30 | TGTGCCTGGAGCAGCGGAGGGTACAATGAGCAGTTCTTC | CAWSSGGYNEQFF
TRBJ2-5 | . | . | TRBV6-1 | TGTGCCAGCAGTGAGGGCGTAGGAGGGCGGGAGACCCAGTACTTC | CASSEGVGGRETQYF
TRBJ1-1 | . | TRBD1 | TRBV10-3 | TGTGCCATCAGACCGGACAGGGGGATGAACACTGAAGCTTTCTTT | CAIRPDRGMNTEAFF
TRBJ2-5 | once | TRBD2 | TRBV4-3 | TGCGCCAGCAGCCAAGTTGCGGGAGCCCAAGAGACCCAGTACTTC | CASSQVAGAQETQYF
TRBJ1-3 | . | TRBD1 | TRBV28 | TGTGCCAGCAGTTGGGGGCAGGGGGGTGAAAACACCATATATTTT | CASSWGQGGENTIYF